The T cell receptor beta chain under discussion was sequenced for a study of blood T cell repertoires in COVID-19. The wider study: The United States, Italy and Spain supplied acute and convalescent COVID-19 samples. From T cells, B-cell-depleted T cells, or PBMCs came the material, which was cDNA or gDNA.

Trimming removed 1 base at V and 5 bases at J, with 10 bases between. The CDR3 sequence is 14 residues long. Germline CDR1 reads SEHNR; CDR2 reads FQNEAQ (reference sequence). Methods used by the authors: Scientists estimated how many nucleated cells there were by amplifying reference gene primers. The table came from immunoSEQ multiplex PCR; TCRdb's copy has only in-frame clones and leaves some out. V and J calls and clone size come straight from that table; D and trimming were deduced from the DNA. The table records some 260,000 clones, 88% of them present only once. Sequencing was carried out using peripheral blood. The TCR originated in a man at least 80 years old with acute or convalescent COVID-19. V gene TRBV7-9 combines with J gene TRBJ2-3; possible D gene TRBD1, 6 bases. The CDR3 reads CASSLEGQRDTQYF. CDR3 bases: TGTGCCAGCAGCTTAGAAGGACAGCGAGATACGCAGTATTTT.